This is a list of T cell receptor beta chains from one sample in a study of cytomegalovirus exposure and HLA in healthy donors. The repertoire was sequenced with immunoSEQ multiplex PCR; TCRdb's copy has only in-frame clones and lacks some. Among about 180,000 clones listed, about 85% were seen once. What was sequenced was PBMCs. The receptors were gathered from a girl aged 10 to 17 in good health and CMV-seropositive. Both conserved end residues are part of each CDR3. The D gene is left open where the match is weak. The size entry is marked missing in some rows and otherwise reads once, few, many or a size class.

clone size,J gene,V gene,D gene,CDR3 length,CDR3 DNA,CDR3 protein
-,TRBJ1-2,TRBV7-5,-,12,TGTGCCAGAAGACACAGGGGGCTGGGCTACACCTTC,CARRHRGLGYTF
-,TRBJ2-1,TRBV5-1,TRBD2,17,TGCGCCAGCAGCTGGGGACTAGCGGGAGTAAGTGGCAATGAGCAGTTCTTC,CASSWGLAGVSGNEQFF
-,TRBJ2-3,TRBV29-1,TRBD2,14,TGCAGCGTGAATCGAGCGGGAGGGCCAGATACGCAGTATTTT,CSVNRAGGPDTQYF
-,TRBJ1-4,TRBV4-1,-,18,TGCGCCAGCAGCCAAGATGGAGTAGGGACTTCAACTAATGAAAAACTGTTTTTT,CASSQDGVGTSTNEKLFF
-,TRBJ2-7,TRBV9,-,13,TGTGCCAGCAGCGGAACAGAATCCTACGAGCAGTACTTC,CASSGTESYEQYF
-,TRBJ2-7,TRBV7-2,TRBD1,15,TGTGCCAGCAGCCTCGACGCCGGGACAGGGATCGAGCAGTACTTC,CASSLDAGTGIEQYF
-,TRBJ1-1,TRBV19,TRBD1,17,TGTGCCAGTAGTATAGATCTATGGAGGGGGCACGACACTGAAGCTTTCTTT,CASSIDLWRGHDTEAFF
-,TRBJ2-6,TRBV5-1,TRBD1,19,TGCGCCAGCAGCTACGCCCCGGGACAGGGGGCAGATGGGGCCAACGTCCTGACTTTC,CASSYAPGQGADGANVLTF
-,TRBJ2-3,TRBV29-1,-,14,TGCAGCGTCTTAATCCCCTCAGGGGCAGATACGCAGTATTTT,CSVLIPSGADTQYF
-,TRBJ1-2,TRBV19,TRBD1,12,TGTGCCAGTAAACCGACAGGGTACGGCTACACCTTC,CASKPTGYGYTF
-,TRBJ2-5,TRBV19,-,13,TGTGCCAGTAGTATGGGGAGGAGGGAGACCCAGTACTTC,CASSMGRRETQYF
once,TRBJ2-1,TRBV29-1,-,10,TGCAGCGTTGAATCGGCAGGGCAGTTCTTC,CSVESAGQFF
few,TRBJ2-3,TRBV5-4,TRBD1,18,TGTGCCAGCAGCTTAAATTCGAGGGGGCGGCTAGCAGGAGATACGCAGTATTTT,CASSLNSRGRLAGDTQYF
-,TRBJ2-5,TRBV11-2,-,15,TGTGCCAGCAGCCCAGATGGAGGGCAACAAGAGACCCAGTACTTC,CASSPDGGQQETQYF
-,TRBJ2-2,TRBV7-3,TRBD1,15,TGTGCCAGCAGCCGTCAGGGGGCTGTGGGCGGGGAGCTGTTTTTT,CASSRQGAVGGELFF
-,TRBJ2-3,TRBV7-2,TRBD2,15,TGTGCCAGCAGCTTAGCGCCTAGCGGGTTAGATACGCAGTATTTT,CASSLAPSGLDTQYF
few,TRBJ2-3,TRBV7-2,TRBD2,18,TGTGCCAGCAGCTTAAGGTCTGTAGCGGGAGCTAGCACAGATACGCAGTATTTT,CASSLRSVAGASTDTQYF
-,TRBJ1-4,TRBV7-9,-,13,TGTGCCAGCACCGGACAGTATAATGAAAAACTGTTTTTT,CASTGQYNEKLFF
-,TRBJ2-5,TRBV5-8,TRBD1,16,TGTGCCAGCAGCCTACTACAGGGGGCCCTCCAAGAGACCCAGTACTTC,CASSLLQGALQETQYF
-,TRBJ2-3,TRBV25-1,TRBD2,16,TGTGCCAGCAGTGAATACCTAGCGGGGGGCCCAGATACGCAGTATTTT,CASSEYLAGGPDTQYF